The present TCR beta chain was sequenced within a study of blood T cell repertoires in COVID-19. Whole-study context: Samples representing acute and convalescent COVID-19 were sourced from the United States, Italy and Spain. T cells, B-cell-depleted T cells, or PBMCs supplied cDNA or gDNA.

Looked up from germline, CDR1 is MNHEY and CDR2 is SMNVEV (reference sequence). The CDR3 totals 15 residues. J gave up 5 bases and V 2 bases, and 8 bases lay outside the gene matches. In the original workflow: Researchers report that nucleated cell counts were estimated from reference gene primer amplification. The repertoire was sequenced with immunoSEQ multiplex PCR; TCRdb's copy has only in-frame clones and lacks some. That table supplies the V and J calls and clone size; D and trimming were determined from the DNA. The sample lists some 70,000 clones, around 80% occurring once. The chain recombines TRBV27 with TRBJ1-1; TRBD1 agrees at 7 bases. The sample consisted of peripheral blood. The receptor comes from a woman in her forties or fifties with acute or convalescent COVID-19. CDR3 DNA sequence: TGTGCCAGCAGTTTAAGGTCAGGGGGATGGACTGAAGCTTTCTTT. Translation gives CASSLRSGGWTEAFF.